What follows are 9 T cell receptor beta chains derived from one specimen sequenced in a study of radiotherapy plus CTLA-4 blockade in lung cancer. The protocol was immunoSEQ multiplex PCR, while the TCRdb copy is restricted to in-frame clones and leaves out a portion. The top ten clones hold roughly 2.5% of a sample with approximately 100,000 clones, over 75% of them seen once. The sample was peripheral blood, taken from a patient treated with radiotherapy plus ipilimumab. The receptor source for this set is a human donor with non-small cell lung cancer that progressed on radiotherapy plus ipilimumab. Some clones in this sample may be carry-over from other donors' samples.

The chain carries TRBV5-1 and TRBJ2-1; possibly TRBD1 for D (6 bases). Germline V CDR1 and CDR2: SGHRS, YFSETQ. The CDR3 sequence is 16 residues long. The V end was cut by 6 bases, the J end by 2 bases, with 18 bases between. DNA for the CDR3: TGCGCCAGCACGACTACAGGGCGGCTGGCCTACAATGAGCAGTTCTTC. It yields the protein CASTTTGRLAYNEQFF.

The chain links TRBV6-1 to TRBJ2-1; 10 bases fit TRBD2. The CDR3 is 22 residues long. Germline lookup yields CDR1 MNHNS and CDR2 SASEGT. V shed 2 bases, J shed 4 bases, and the junction held 23 bases outside the gene matches. The DNA for the CDR3 is TGTGCCAGCAGTGAATGGGTCTGGGGTAGCGGGGGGAAGGTGAAATATTACAATGAGCAGTTCTTC. Translating it yields CASSEWVWGSGGKVKYYNEQFF.

V and J are TRBV7-6 and TRBJ2-1; 11 nucleotides agree with TRBD2. Germline loops: CDR1 SGHVS, CDR2 FNYEAQ. The CDR3 length is 14 residues. With V trimmed by 0 bases and J by 10 bases, 2 bases remained unmatched. The CDR3, as DNA: TGTGCCAGCAGCTTAGCGCGACTAGCGGGGGAGCAGTTCTTC. Translation gives CASSLARLAGEQFF.

The rearrangement joins TRBV7-8 to TRBJ1-6, with D unresolved. V shed 2 bases and J shed 0 bases, with 8 bases lying between them. Germline V lookup: CDR1 SGHVS, CDR2 FQNEAQ. The CDR3 covers 16 residues. The CDR3 DNA reads as TGTGCCAGCAGCTTAACTCAAAGCTCCTATAATTCACCCCTCCACTTT. Translated: CASSLTQSSYNSPLHF.

The V gene is TRBV5-4, the J gene TRBJ2-3; 7 nucleotides agree with TRBD2. CDR1 is SGHNT and CDR2 is YYREEE in the germline V gene (reference sequence). The CDR3 consists of 15 residues. The ends lost 0 bases at V and 2 bases at J; junction bases unmatched: 3. Here the CDR3 DNA reads TGTGCCAGCAGCTTGGGACTAGCTGTCACAGATACGCAGTATTTT. It encodes CASSLGLAVTDTQYF.

V gene TRBV7-6 combines with J gene TRBJ2-2, with TRBD2 identical over 13 bases. Looked up from germline, CDR1 is SGHVS and CDR2 is FNYEAQ. This CDR3 spans 16 amino acids. Unmatched junction bases numbered 8, after V lost 5 bases and J lost 8 bases. DNA of the CDR3: TGTGCCAGCAGCGTGTCCGGGACTAGCGGGGCGGGGGAGCTGTTTTTT. It is translated as CASSVSGTSGAGELFF.

This chain links TRBV4-2 with TRBJ2-1, with TRBD2 matching 8 bases. The junction had 8 bases not matched to a gene; V was cut back by 4 bases and J by 0 bases. Per germline, CDR1 LGHNA and CDR2 YNFKEQ. CDR3 length: 17 amino acids. CDR3 sequence reads: CASSPHGGGSSYNEQFF. As DNA, the CDR3 is TGTGCCAGCAGCCCTCACGGGGGGGGGAGCTCCTACAATGAGCAGTTCTTC.

The chain employs TRBV5-4 and TRBJ2-7; D remains ambiguous. Germline-derived CDR1 and CDR2 are SGHNT and YYREEE (reference sequence). Between the trimmed V and J ends, which lost 2 bases and 6 bases, there was a span of 12 bases. The CDR3 length is 13 residues. DNA for the CDR3: TGTGCCAGCAGCTTCCAGGACCGGTTCGAGCAGTACTTC. This sequence encodes CASSFQDRFEQYF.

Only one count was recorded for this clone. This chain links TRBV4-1 with TRBJ1-2; possibly TRBD1 for D (5 bases). CDR3 size: 14 residues. The V gene's germline CDR1 is MGHRA and CDR2 YSYEKL. The V end lost 3 bases, the J end lost 8 bases, and 16 bases lay between the germline ends. The DNA for the CDR3 is TGCGCCAGCAGCCAGGGATTCGGGGCACTCGGCTACACCTTC. As protein: CASSQGFGALGYTF.